This is a list of T cell receptor beta chains from one sample in a study of cytomegalovirus exposure and HLA in healthy donors. The data were produced by immunoSEQ multiplex PCR, yet TCRdb's version contains in-frame clones alone and is incomplete. The sample has approximately 98,000 clones, around 85% seen once. Sequenced input: PBMCs. The receptor source for this set is a woman aged 18 to 35 in good health and CMV-seronegative. The conserved cysteine and the conserved F or W are not part of the CDR3 here. Fields, in order: V gene, J gene, CDR3 protein.

>TRBV2|TRBJ2-7
ASSQAGTGGFEQY
>TRBV4-1|TRBJ2-7
ASSHQTEGLGEQY
>TRBV5-6|TRBJ2-6
ASSLKIARSGANVLT
>TRBV6-1|TRBJ1-1
ASSTRGDAEAF
>TRBV7-3|TRBJ1-1
ASSLYPGPMNTEAF
>TRBV13|TRBJ1-2
ASSRASGKNGYT
>TRBV6-6|TRBJ2-2
ASRRLGDTGELF
>TRBV5-1|TRBJ1-5
ASSASLVRTGITNQPQH
>TRBV10-1|TRBJ2-5
ASSETTTALVETQY
>TRBV19|TRBJ2-2
ASRFGGLADANTGELF
>TRBV5-1|TRBJ2-2
ASSLAGQGATGELF
>TRBV7-8|TRBJ1-2
ASSRGQGDGYT
>TRBV7-2|TRBJ2-3
ASSLVAGAGDTQY
>TRBV28|TRBJ1-2
ASSRGNYGYT
>TRBV6-5|TRBJ1-2
ASSSRGTGYT
>TRBV2|TRBJ2-3
ASSLRGGPTDTQY
>TRBV7-2|TRBJ1-5
ASSPTNSGNQPQH
>TRBV7-9|TRBJ1-4
ASSFGEGSYEKLF
>TRBV19|TRBJ1-2
ASSIYLNYGYT
>TRBV27|TRBJ2-6
ASRTGLSGANVLT
>TRBV19|TRBJ2-2
ASSRFGGKNTGELF
>TRBV7-2|TRBJ1-1
ASSLTGNAEAF
>TRBV5-1|TRBJ2-1
ASSSGQGLWSEQF
>TRBV6-6|TRBJ1-2
ASSYGEQGYT
>TRBV6-1|TRBJ1-4
ASRPFAENEKLF
>TRBV2|TRBJ2-5
ASSEKRGPSRGTQY
>TRBV7-9|TRBJ2-7
ASSRTGLRPYEQY
>TRBV25-1|TRBJ2-3
ASSEPPGSTDTQY
>TRBV27|TRBJ1-4
ASSFFQGGVEKLF
>TRBV25-1|TRBJ1-1
ASSEGGSTEAF
>TRBV28|TRBJ2-1
ASSLFRGPPHNEQF
>TRBV2|TRBJ1-1
ASSGMGGAF
>TRBV30|TRBJ1-2
AWSRGNYGYT
>TRBV19|TRBJ1-5
ASSTPLDRGGQPQH
>TRBV11-3|TRBJ2-3
ASSLDRGKADTQY
>TRBV13|TRBJ2-7
ASSSLQGSYEQY
>TRBV27|TRBJ2-7
ASREAGGGYEQY
>TRBV6-4|TRBJ2-1
ASSGEIGHNEQF
>TRBV6-1|TRBJ1-6
ASSEALGLSGPLH
>TRBV19|TRBJ2-5
ASRAPRDRGGETQY
>TRBV9|TRBJ2-3
ASSAPGGGGQGDTQY
>TRBV6-1|TRBJ2-1
ASTEGLTQF
>TRBV5-1|TRBJ1-4
ASSLDGTDYEKLF
>TRBV2|TRBJ2-3
ASRGGVSTDTQY
>TRBV6-1|TRBJ1-2
ASSESAGGSYGYT
>TRBV27|TRBJ2-7
ASNPRSGSTYEQY
>TRBV11-2|TRBJ2-1
ASSSLGSGGGIYNEQF
>TRBV14|TRBJ1-5
ASSQDEGQPQH
>TRBV5-4|TRBJ2-7
ASSLAGGTNYEQY
>TRBV18|TRBJ1-1
ASSPQQGTGAEAF
>TRBV5-4|TRBJ2-7
ASSLAAYEQY
>TRBV4-2|TRBJ2-1
ASTGTSGGGEQF